This TCR beta chain was captured in a study of T-cell memory formation after mild COVID-19. This clonotype showed up many times. Constant-segment primers and 5'RACE yielded cDNA libraries for TCR alpha and TCR beta, each carrying sample barcodes and UMIs. TCRdb reprocessed the 5' RACE reads via MiXCR and lists one record per CDR3 protein. The table lists 200,000 to 300,000 distinct CDR3 sequences, approximately 9% of them singletons. CDR3 size: 13 residues. V was cut by 2 bases and J by 1 base, with 4 bases left in between. The germline CDR1 and CDR2 sequences are SGHTA and FQGTGA. The TCR was taken from a young man who had mild COVID-19 (a few samples of this study predate the infection). Cell type and time point are not known. The chain carries TRBV7-3 and TRBJ2-3; D not certain. Material for sequencing was PBMCs or a T cell subset sorted from them (not recorded which). CDR3: CASSLGGTDTQYF. The CDR3 nucleotides are TGTGCCAGCAGCTTAGGGGGCACAGATACGCAGTATTTT.